The T cell receptor beta chain described here comes from a study of T cells after yellow fever vaccination. Overall study results and limits: A small proportion of clonotypes was detected in both the CD4 and CD8 compartments.

This clonotype was recorded at least ten times. Antigen unknown. In TCRdb, the 5' RACE reads were re-called with MiXCR into one record per CDR3 protein. The data show more than 300,000 distinct CDR3 sequences, 3.5% to 4.5% seen once. V shed 5 bases and J shed 0 bases, with 7 bases lying between them. Germline V CDR1 and CDR2: MGHRA, YSYEKL. The CDR3 runs to 13 residues. The sample consisted of PBMCs, taken 15 days after the yellow fever booster vaccination. The sequence was obtained from a man younger than 35 who received the YFV17D yellow fever vaccine. The chain carries TRBV4-1 and TRBJ1-1; D may be TRBD1 (5 bases). The CDR3 nucleotides read TGCGCCAGCAGCAAAGGGGTGAACACTGAAGCTTTCTTT. Translated, it gives CASSKGVNTEAFF.